The 10 T cell receptor beta chains below come from one sample, sequenced in a study of blood T cell repertoires in COVID-19. Here immunoSEQ multiplex PCR was the method, and the copy in TCRdb shows in-frame clones only, minus some. This table holds a few hundred thousand clones, 84% found once. Source material: PBMCs or T cells enriched from blood (not recorded which). Receptors originate from a man aged 50-59 years who had recovered from COVID-19.

The J gene is TRBJ1-1, the V gene TRBV14; D perhaps matches TRBD1 (6 bases). The V gene lost 3 bases and the J gene lost 5 bases, with 13 bases spanning the gap. The germline V gene has CDR1 SGHDN and CDR2 FVKESK. The CDR3 spans 14 residues. The CDR3 loop reads CASSHTGGRTEAFF. For the CDR3, the DNA is TGTGCCAGCAGCCATACGGGGGGCCGGACTGAAGCTTTCTTT.

The chain has TRBV5-1 and TRBJ1-4; D possibly corresponds to TRBD1 (6 bases). Germline CDR1 SGHRS, CDR2 YFSETQ. The V gene lost 4 bases and the J gene lost 8 bases, with 18 bases spanning the gap. This CDR3 is built from 15 residues. The CDR3 sequence is CASSGQSGAGEKLFF. For the CDR3, the DNA is TGCGCCAGCAGCGGACAATCAGGGGCAGGGGAAAAACTGTTTTTT.

This chain uses TRBV27 with TRBJ2-3; D possibly corresponds to TRBD2 (6 bases). Trimming took 10 bases from V and 0 from J, leaving 20 bases between them. CDR1 and CDR2 from the germline V gene are MNHEY and SMNVEV (reference sequence). This CDR3 contains 16 residues. CDR3: CATRWLAGRSTDTQYF. For the CDR3, the DNA is TGTGCCACCCGATGGCTTGCGGGGCGAAGCACAGATACGCAGTATTTT.

This chain connects TRBV10-3 to TRBJ1-2; a possible D gene is TRBD1 (5 bases). V was cut by 3 bases and J by 7 bases, with 9 bases left in between. Germline V lookup: CDR1 ENHRY, CDR2 SYGVKD. CDR3 length: 12 amino acids. CDR3 sequence (DNA): TGTGCCATCAGTGAAATGGGGGGTGGCTACACCTTC. The encoded protein is CAISEMGGGYTF.

This chain uses TRBV4-2 with TRBJ2-6, with a possible D match to TRBD1 (5 bases). The CDR3 loop spans 17 amino acids. Germline CDR1 and CDR2: LGHNA and YNFKEQ. V was shortened by 2 bases and J by 0 bases, with 11 bases between the two germline ends. CDR3 region: CASSQLGARSGANVLTF. DNA of the CDR3: TGTGCCAGCAGCCAACTAGGGGCCCGCTCTGGGGCCAACGTCCTGACTTTC.

The chain has TRBV15 and TRBJ2-7; no definite D call. Germline lookup yields CDR1 LNHNV and CDR2 YYDKDF (reference sequence). This CDR3 is 14 amino acids long. V was clipped by 1 base and J by 5 bases, with 12 bases between them. The CDR3 reads CATSRAGRLDEQYF. DNA of the CDR3: TGTGCCACCAGCAGAGCCGGCAGGCTCGACGAGCAGTACTTC.

The chain links TRBV9 to TRBJ2-3; D perhaps matches TRBD1 (5 bases). The length of the CDR3 is 13 residues. The V gene lost 3 bases and the J gene lost 6 bases, with 11 bases spanning the gap. Germline V gene sequence: CDR1 SGDLS, CDR2 YYNGEE. The CDR3 loop reads CASSARVVDTQYF. The CDR3 nucleotides are TGTGCCAGCAGCGCCAGGGTAGTTGATACGCAGTATTTT. The variable domain in full, with the rest retrieved from reference TRBV9 and TRBJ2-3, is DSGVTQTPKHLITATGQRVTLRCSPRSGDLSVYWYQQSLDQGLQFLIQYYNGEERAKGNILERFSAQQFPDLHSELNLSSLELGDSALYFCASSARVVDTQYFGPGTRLTVL.

The chain recombines TRBV15 with TRBJ2-3, with TRBD2 matching over 9 bases. The CDR3 loop spans 15 amino acids. Trimming at V came to 4 bases and at J to 3 bases, leaving 5 bases not matched to a gene. Germline V gene sequence: CDR1 LNHNV, CDR2 YYDKDF (reference sequence). The chain's CDR3 is CATSKVAGETDTQYF. The CDR3 bases are TGTGCCACCAGCAAAGTAGCGGGAGAGACAGATACGCAGTATTTT. Supplemented by reference TRBV15 and TRBJ2-3, the full variable domain reads DAMVIQNPRYQVTQFGKPVTLSCSQTLNHNVMYWYQQKSSQAPKLLFHYYDKDFNNEADTPDNFQSRRPNTSFCFLDIRSPGLGDTAMYLCATSKVAGETDTQYFGPGTRLTVL.

The chain carries TRBV5-5 and TRBJ1-5; 10 nucleotides line up with TRBD1. The length of the CDR3 is 16 residues. The V gene end was trimmed by 4 bases and the J gene end by 3 bases; junction bases not matched to a gene: 7. CDR1 and CDR2 (germline): SGHKS, YYEKEE (reference sequence). The CDR3: CASSQRQGALNQPQHF. DNA for the CDR3: TGTGCCAGCAGCCAACGACAGGGGGCTCTCAATCAGCCCCAGCATTTT. The full variable domain, rest sourced from reference TRBV5-5 and TRBJ1-5, is DAGVTQSPTHLIKTRGQQVTLRCSPISGHKSVSWYQQVLGQGPQFIFQYYEKEERGRGNFPDRFSARQFPNYSSELNVNALLLGDSALYLCASSQRQGALNQPQHFGDGTRLSIL.

V usage is TRBV29-1 and J usage is TRBJ2-1; TRBD1 aligns across 9 bases. CDR3 length: 15 amino acids. V lost 7 bases to trimming and J lost 5 bases; unmatched junction nucleotides: 12. Germline CDR1 is SQVTM and CDR2 is ANQGSEA. This CDR3 reads CSAKQGALIDNEQFF. DNA for the CDR3: TGCAGCGCTAAACAGGGGGCTCTAATCGACAATGAGCAGTTCTTC.